Shown below are 25 T cell receptor beta chains from a single sample sequenced in a study of vaccination and CD4 T cells after COVID-19. Oncomine TCR Beta short-read sequencing was applied to DNA from cultured CD4+ T cells. TCRdb used MiXCR to reprocess the PCR reads, holding one entry per CDR3 protein. The sample lists 7,700 or so distinct CDR3 sequences; 37% were seen once. Antigen specificity for these receptors is unknown. Treatment indicated: roughly 10-day PBMC culture with coronavirus spike peptide pools or control peptides (ViraFEST assay). Gathering of the CD4+ T cells, from the unexposed donor, took place before the COVID-19 pandemic (2011-2018). The sample consisted of CD4+ T cells from blood, cultured in vitro. The source of these receptors is a human donor in good health.

This clonotype was counted a single time. Compared with germline, one end of the junction differs, possibly owing to a read error. The chain is built from TRBV6-2 or TRBV6-3 and TRBJ2-1, with a possible D match to TRBD1 (7 bases). Germline CDR1 and CDR2: MNHEY and SVGEGT. This CDR3 is 18 amino acids long. CDR3 DNA: TGTACCAGCAGTTACTCGACAGGGCCGGCGGGGCGTTACAATGAGCAGTTCTTC. It codes for CTSSYSTGPAGRYNEQFF.

This clonotype appeared a few times. The chain uses TRBV11-2 and TRBJ1-5; 9 bases map to TRBD1. Trimming removed 1 base from V and 4 bases from J; junction bases left unmatched: 2. Germline V gene data show CDR1 as SGHAT and CDR2 as FQNNGV. The CDR3 runs 15 residues. The CDR3 sequence: CASSLGDRENQPQHF. CDR3 nucleotides: TGTGCCAGCAGCTTAGGGGACAGGGAGAATCAGCCCCAGCATTTT.

Comments on this clonotype: A read error may be the cause here, since a much bigger clone is one base away. DNA of the CDR3: TGTGCCACCAGCAGGAGGTACGGGAACACTGAAGCTTTCTTT. Translated: CATSRRYGNTEAFF. The chain is built from TRBV15 and TRBJ1-1; D unclear. CDR3 length equals 14 residues. Germline CDR1 and CDR2: LNHNV and YYDKDF (reference sequence). With 3 bases removed from V and 1 base from J, the gap between germline ends came to 9 bases.

By proportion, this clonotype is medium-sized. J is TRBJ1-5 and V is TRBV19, with D maybe TRBD1 (6 bases). Germline CDR1 reads LNHDA; CDR2 reads SQIVND (reference sequence). The V end lost 6 bases, the J end lost 3 bases, and 15 bases lay between the germline ends. The CDR3 is made up of 15 amino acids. In DNA, the CDR3 is TGTGCCAGTAGCCTCAAGGGGGGATCCAATCAGCCCCAGCATTTT. This encodes CASSLKGGSNQPQHF.

The chain recombines TRBV6-1 with TRBJ1-5; TRBD1 matches 9 bases. The CDR3 spans 18 residues. V shed 10 bases and J 7 bases; nucleotides not matched to a gene: 23. CDR1 is MNHNS and CDR2 is SASEGT in the germline V gene. CDR3: CAITIFWGDRVQGQPQHF. The CDR3 DNA sequence: TGTGCCATCACTATATTCTGGGGGGACAGGGTTCAGGGGCAGCCCCAGCATTTT.

The chain combines TRBV6-1 with TRBJ2-3; the D is unclear. The V and J ends lost 5 bases and 6 bases respectively, with 18 bases between them. There are 15 residues in the CDR3. CDR1 and CDR2 (germline): MNHNS, SASEGT. Written as DNA, the CDR3 is TGTGCCAGCAGTCCTATGATCCCGTCATCCGATACGCAGTATTTT. The encoded protein is CASSPMIPSSDTQYF.

This sequence joins TRBV6-5 and TRBJ2-1, with no clear D. V gave up 2 bases and J gave up 9 bases, with 11 bases separating them. The CDR3 contains 13 residues. Germline-derived CDR1 and CDR2 are MNHEY and SVGAGI. In nucleotides, the CDR3 is TGTGCCAGCAGTTACCCAAACCGTAGTGAGCAGTTCTTC. This codes for CASSYPNRSEQFF.

This clonotype was found a few times. The chain employs TRBV20-1 and TRBJ2-1, with a tentative D call TRBD2 (6 bases). The CDR3 is 14 residues long. Germline loops: CDR1 DFQATT, CDR2 SNEGSKA (reference sequence). The germline V and J ends were trimmed by 3 bases and 8 bases, with 17 bases remaining between them. The CDR3 DNA follows: TGCAGTGCTAGTGTTAGCGGTCGGGGCGATGAGCAGTTCTTC. Amino acids: CSASVSGRGDEQFF.

This chain links TRBV6-1 with TRBJ1-1; maybe TRBD1 (5 bases). Trimming left V 3 bases short and J 1 base short, with 12 bases between. The CDR3 is made up of 15 amino acids. Germline V lookup: CDR1 MNHNS, CDR2 SASEGT. The CDR3 loop is CASSEDPGGNTEAFF. As DNA, the CDR3 is TGTGCCAGCAGTGAGGACCCGGGGGGGAACACTGAAGCTTTCTTT.

V is TRBV7-9 and J is TRBJ2-3; D gene uncertain. The germline V and J ends were trimmed by 5 bases and 2 bases, with 14 bases remaining between them. This CDR3 has 15 residues. In germline, CDR1 is SEHNR, CDR2 FQNEAQ (reference sequence). The CDR3 DNA reads as TGTGCCAGCAGCCCGCTCGGCCCTTCCACAGATACGCAGTATTTT. It is translated as CASSPLGPSTDTQYF.

The rearrangement uses TRBV7-7 and TRBJ2-7, with no clear D. The CDR3 totals 13 residues. Trimming left V 5 bases short and J 4 bases short, with 12 bases between. CDR1 is SSHAT and CDR2 is FNYEAQ in the germline V gene (reference sequence). CDR3 protein: CASSPPDGYEQYF. The CDR3 region has the DNA TGTGCCAGCAGCCCCCCCGACGGTTACGAGCAGTACTTC.

In this sample, this clonotype turned up once. V usage is TRBV6-1 and J usage is TRBJ2-1, with D maybe TRBD1 (6 bases). Germline V lookup: CDR1 MNHNS, CDR2 SASEGT. This CDR3 is built from 14 residues. Trimming took 6 bases from V and 2 from J, leaving 11 bases between them. The CDR3 DNA sequence: TGTGCCAGCAGGGCAGGGGCTGCCTACAATGAGCAGTTCTTC. Translation: CASRAGAAYNEQFF.

The chain joins TRBV11-2 to TRBJ2-3; the D gene is possibly TRBD2 (5 bases). V gave up 3 bases and J gave up 2 bases, with 15 bases separating them. CDR1 SGHAT and CDR2 FQNNGV come from the germline V gene. The CDR3 is 16 residues long. CDR3: CASSFQLGKTTDTQYF. CDR3 coding DNA: TGTGCCAGCAGCTTCCAACTAGGGAAGACCACAGATACGCAGTATTTT.

CDR3 DNA sequence: TGTGCCAGCAGCCAAGCCAGGAGGGGCTACACCTTC. It is translated as CASSQARRGYTF. The chain has TRBV14 and TRBJ1-2; D is unclear. Between the trimmed V and J ends, which lost 1 base and 8 bases, there was a span of 8 bases. Germline values: CDR1 SGHDN, CDR2 FVKESK. The CDR3 extends over 12 amino acids.

The chain links TRBV11-2 to TRBJ2-7; 12 nucleotides line up with TRBD1. The CDR3 length is 15 residues. Trimming cost V 2 bases and J 4 bases; bases outside gene matches: 3. Per germline, CDR1 SGHAT and CDR2 FQNNGV. The CDR3 reads CASSLWDRGLYEQYF. Written as DNA, the CDR3 is TGTGCCAGCAGCTTATGGGACAGGGGGCTTTACGAGCAGTACTTC. Looking up the rest from reference TRBV11-2 and TRBJ2-7 gives the full variable domain: EAGVAQSPRYKIIEKRQSVAFWCNPISGHATLYWYQQILGQGPKLLIQFQNNGVVDDSQLPKDRFSAERLKGVDSTLKIQPAKLEDSAVYLCASSLWDRGLYEQYFGPGTRLTVT.

The chain uses TRBV6-1 and TRBJ2-3; 13 nucleotides line up with TRBD2. The germline CDR1 and CDR2 sequences are MNHNS and SASEGT. There are 16 residues in the CDR3. Trimming took 4 bases from V and 2 from J; bases not matched to a gene: 3. CDR3 sequence reads: CASSGTSGGITDTQYF. The DNA of the CDR3 is TGTGCCAGCAGTGGGACTAGCGGGGGAATCACAGATACGCAGTATTTT.

This clonotype was counted between two and nine times. This chain joins TRBV19 and TRBJ1-1; the match to TRBD1 covers 10 bases. This CDR3 is 14 amino acids long. CDR1 and CDR2 from the germline V gene are LNHDA and SQIVND (reference sequence). The V segment lost 6 bases and the J segment 10 bases; nucleotides outside the gene matches: 11. The CDR3 sequence: CASSSGDRGHTAFF. The DNA of the CDR3 is TGTGCCAGTAGCAGTGGTGACAGGGGGCATACAGCTTTCTTT.

The chain is built from TRBV4-2 and TRBJ2-3; 7 nucleotides line up with TRBD2. CDR1 LGHNA and CDR2 YNFKEQ come from the germline V gene. The CDR3 loop spans 17 amino acids. The J segment lost 0 bases and the V segment lost 0 bases, leaving 6 bases of the junction unmatched. The CDR3 region is CASSQDPAGTSTDTQYF. CDR3 DNA sequence: TGTGCCAGCAGCCAAGATCCAGCGGGGACTAGCACAGATACGCAGTATTTT.

V is TRBV28 and J is TRBJ2-6; D is ambiguous. The CDR3 consists of 13 residues. Germline V lookup: CDR1 MDHEN, CDR2 SYDVKM. V was trimmed by 4 bases and J by 0 bases, leaving 1 base between them. CDR3 in amino acids: CASSYSGANVLTF. As DNA, the CDR3 is TGTGCCAGCAGTTACTCTGGGGCCAACGTCCTGACTTTC. Looking up the rest from reference TRBV28 and TRBJ2-6 gives the full variable domain: DVKVTQSSRYLVKRTGEKVFLECVQDMDHENMFWYRQDPGLGLRLIYFSYDVKMKEKGDIPEGYSVSREKKERFSLILESASTNQTSMYLCASSYSGANVLTFGAGSRLTVL.

This clonotype occurred a few times. J is TRBJ1-2 and V is TRBV2; no firm D call. CDR1 SNHLY and CDR2 FYNNEI come from the germline V gene. This CDR3 spans 19 amino acids. Trimming took off 4 bases at V and 0 bases at J, with 24 bases between the two ends. CDR3 amino acids: CASSVLTLTRPAANYGYTF. The DNA of the CDR3 is TGTGCCAGCAGTGTCCTAACTCTGACACGTCCCGCTGCTAACTATGGCTACACCTTC. Full variable domain (missing parts from reference TRBV2 and TRBJ1-2): EPEVTQTPSHQVTQMGQEVILRCVPISNHLYFYWYRQILGQKVEFLVSFYNNEISEKSEIFDDQFSVERPDGSNFTLKIRSTKLEDSAMYFCASSVLTLTRPAANYGYTFGSGTRLTVV.

The chain couples TRBV20-1 to TRBJ1-2; D uncertain. The CDR3 spans 14 residues. Trimming removed 0 bases at V and 4 bases at J, with 12 bases between. CDR1 DFQATT and CDR2 SNEGSKA come from the germline V gene (reference sequence). For the CDR3, the DNA is TGCAGTGCTAGAGATCCCCGCGAGGCCTATGGCTACACCTTC. It yields the protein CSARDPREAYGYTF.

The chain joins TRBV4-1 to TRBJ1-1, with D possibly being TRBD1 (6 bases). Germline CDR1 MGHRA, CDR2 YSYEKL. This CDR3 spans 15 amino acids. V lost 1 base and J lost 10, with 19 bases in between. The CDR3 bases are TGCGCCAGCAGCCAAGTGGGGGGGGCGAATCGGGCAGCTTTCTTT. Residues: CASSQVGGANRAAFF.

This clonotype occurred a few times. CDR3 protein: CSARDSSGGSVDTQYF. In nucleotides, the CDR3 is TGCAGTGCTAGGGACTCTAGCGGGGGGAGTGTAGATACGCAGTATTTT. The gene calls are TRBV20-1 and TRBJ2-3, with 11 bases matching TRBD2. The germline gives CDR1 DFQATT, CDR2 SNEGSKA (reference sequence). CDR3 size: 16 residues. Unmatched junction bases numbered 10, after V lost 3 bases and J lost 5 bases.

This chain uses TRBV19 with TRBJ1-2; D is perhaps TRBD1 (6 bases). V lost 3 bases, J lost 7 bases, and 18 bases lay in between. In germline, CDR1 is LNHDA, CDR2 SQIVND (reference sequence). The CDR3 has 15 residues. The CDR3: CASSIWSGTQGGYTF. The CDR3 DNA reads TGTGCCAGTAGTATCTGGTCCGGGACACAGGGTGGCTACACCTTC.

The V call is TRBV18, the J call TRBJ2-1, with 7 positions matching TRBD2. This CDR3 is built from 13 residues. The germline V gene has CDR1 KGHSH and CDR2 LQKENI. The trim removed 4 bases at V and 5 bases at J, leaving 2 bases unmatched. The CDR3 spells CASSLLADNEQFF. CDR3 DNA sequence: TGTGCCAGCTCACTTCTAGCGGACAATGAGCAGTTCTTC.